Given below is one T cell receptor beta chain in context. The antigen is unknown. This record comes from a study of STAT5B mutations in CD4+ large granular lymphocyte leukemia. The CDR3 runs to 15 residues. J was trimmed by 4 bases and V by 4 bases; bases with no gene match: 3. Germline V lookup: CDR1 SGHVS, CDR2 FQNEAQ. Control samples were healthy donors' buffy coats. Generated by immunoSEQ multiplex PCR, the TCRdb table keeps only in-frame clones and is missing some. The data hold about 30,000 clones, with 65% to 80% observed a single time. Study-level results: Top patient clones used TRBV06 genes more often: 8/27 versus 2/35 in controls. CD4-sorted patient repertoires seemed more clonal than healthy CD4+ repertoires. No patients shared main leukemic clonotypes, though roughly 25% appeared at low frequency elsewhere.

The V and J genes are TRBV7-8 and TRBJ1-4, with TRBD1 identical over 10 bases. Source material: CD4+ T cells from blood buffy coats. The source of this sequence is a human donor in good health. Here the CDR3 reads CASSSGTGVNEKLFF. CDR3 in DNA: TGTGCCAGCAGCTCCGGGACAGGGGTTAATGAAAAACTGTTTTTT.